This TCR beta chain is drawn from a study of T-cell memory formation after mild COVID-19. About the research overall: Clusters were largely donor specific.

V gave up 6 bases and J gave up 4 bases, with 7 bases separating them. Germline lookup yields CDR1 LNHDA and CDR2 SQIVND (reference sequence). The CDR3 contains 11 residues. Study outcomes and limitations: The finding that pre-infection memory included some responding clones suggested that cross-reactive memory joined. There was no confirmation that second-wave clones peaking on day 37 were SARS-CoV-2 specific.

Concerning this clonotype: The antigen is not known.

5'RACE primed at constant segments yielded TCR alpha and TCR beta cDNA libraries bearing sample barcodes and UMIs. TCRdb independently ran MiXCR on the 5' RACE reads; one entry per CDR3 protein. The sample holds about 430,000 distinct CDR3 sequences, approximately 24% seen once. Sequencing input: PBMCs or a T cell subset sorted from them (not recorded which). J is TRBJ2-7 and V is TRBV19, with D unclear. The TCR sequence derives from an adult woman who had mild COVID-19 (a few samples of this study predate the infection). Cell type and time point are not known. The CDR3 DNA is TGTGCCAGTAGGAATACTTACGAGCAGTACTTC. Protein: CASRNTYEQYF.